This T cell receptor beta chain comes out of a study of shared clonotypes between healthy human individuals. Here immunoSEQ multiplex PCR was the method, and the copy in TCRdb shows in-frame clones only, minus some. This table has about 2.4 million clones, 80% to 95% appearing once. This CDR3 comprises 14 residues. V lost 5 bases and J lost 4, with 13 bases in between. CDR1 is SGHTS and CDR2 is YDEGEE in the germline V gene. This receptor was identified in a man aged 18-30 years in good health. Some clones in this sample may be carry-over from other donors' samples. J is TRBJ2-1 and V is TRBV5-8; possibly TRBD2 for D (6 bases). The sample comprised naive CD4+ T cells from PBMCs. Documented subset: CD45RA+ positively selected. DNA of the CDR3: TGTGCCAGCAGTGTCTTAGCGGTATACAATGAGCAGTTCTTC. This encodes CASSVLAVYNEQFF.